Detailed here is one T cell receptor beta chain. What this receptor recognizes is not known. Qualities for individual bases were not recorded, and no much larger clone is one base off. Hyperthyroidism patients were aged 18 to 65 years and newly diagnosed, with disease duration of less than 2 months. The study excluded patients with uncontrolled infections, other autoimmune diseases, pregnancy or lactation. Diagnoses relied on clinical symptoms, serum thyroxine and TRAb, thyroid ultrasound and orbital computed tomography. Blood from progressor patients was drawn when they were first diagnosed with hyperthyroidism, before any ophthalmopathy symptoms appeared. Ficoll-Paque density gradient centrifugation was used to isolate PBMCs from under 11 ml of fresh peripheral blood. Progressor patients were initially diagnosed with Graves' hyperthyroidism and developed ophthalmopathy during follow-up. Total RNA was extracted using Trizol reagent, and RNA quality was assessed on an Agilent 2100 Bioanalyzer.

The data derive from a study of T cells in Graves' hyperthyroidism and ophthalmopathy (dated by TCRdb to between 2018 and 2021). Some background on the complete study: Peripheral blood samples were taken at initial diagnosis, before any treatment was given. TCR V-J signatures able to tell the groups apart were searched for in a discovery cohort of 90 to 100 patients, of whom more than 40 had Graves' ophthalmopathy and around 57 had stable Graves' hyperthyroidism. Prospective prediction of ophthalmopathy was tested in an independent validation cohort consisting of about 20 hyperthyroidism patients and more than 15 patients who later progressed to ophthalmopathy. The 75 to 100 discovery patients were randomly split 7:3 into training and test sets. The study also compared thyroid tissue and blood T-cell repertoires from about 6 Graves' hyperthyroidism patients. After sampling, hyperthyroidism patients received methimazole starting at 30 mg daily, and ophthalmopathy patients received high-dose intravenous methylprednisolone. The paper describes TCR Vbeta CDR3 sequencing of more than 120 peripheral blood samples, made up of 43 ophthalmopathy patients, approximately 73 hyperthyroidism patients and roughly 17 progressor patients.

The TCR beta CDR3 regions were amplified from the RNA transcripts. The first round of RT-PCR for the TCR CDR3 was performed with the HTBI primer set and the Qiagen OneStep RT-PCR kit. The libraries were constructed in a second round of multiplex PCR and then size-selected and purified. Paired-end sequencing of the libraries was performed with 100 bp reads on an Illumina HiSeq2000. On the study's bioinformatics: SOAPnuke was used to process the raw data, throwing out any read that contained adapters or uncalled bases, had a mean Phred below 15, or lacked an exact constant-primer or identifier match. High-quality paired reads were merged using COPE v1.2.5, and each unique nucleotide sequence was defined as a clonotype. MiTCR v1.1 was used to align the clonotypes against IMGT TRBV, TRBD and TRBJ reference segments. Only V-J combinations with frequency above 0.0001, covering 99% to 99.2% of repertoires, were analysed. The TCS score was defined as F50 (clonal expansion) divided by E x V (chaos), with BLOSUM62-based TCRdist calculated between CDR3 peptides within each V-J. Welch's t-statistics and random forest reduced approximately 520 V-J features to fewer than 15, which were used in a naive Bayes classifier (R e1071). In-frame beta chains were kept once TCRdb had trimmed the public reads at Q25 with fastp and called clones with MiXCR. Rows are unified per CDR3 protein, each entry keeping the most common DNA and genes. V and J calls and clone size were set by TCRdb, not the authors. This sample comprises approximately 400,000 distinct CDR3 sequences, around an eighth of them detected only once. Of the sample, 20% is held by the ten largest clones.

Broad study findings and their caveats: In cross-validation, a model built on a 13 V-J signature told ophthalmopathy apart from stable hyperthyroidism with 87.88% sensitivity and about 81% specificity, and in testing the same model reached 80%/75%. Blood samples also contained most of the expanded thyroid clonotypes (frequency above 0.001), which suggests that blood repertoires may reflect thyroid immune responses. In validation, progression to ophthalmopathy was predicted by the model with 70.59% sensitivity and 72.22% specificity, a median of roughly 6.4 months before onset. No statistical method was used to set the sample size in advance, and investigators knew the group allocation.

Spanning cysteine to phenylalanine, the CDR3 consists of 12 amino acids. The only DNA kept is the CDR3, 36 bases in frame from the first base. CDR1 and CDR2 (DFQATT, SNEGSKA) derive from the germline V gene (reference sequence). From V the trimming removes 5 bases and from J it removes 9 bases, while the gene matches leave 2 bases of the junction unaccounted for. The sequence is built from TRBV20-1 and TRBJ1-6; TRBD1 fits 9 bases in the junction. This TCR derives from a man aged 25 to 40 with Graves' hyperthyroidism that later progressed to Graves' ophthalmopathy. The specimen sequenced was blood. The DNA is TGCAGTGCTCACAGGGGGCTTTCACCCCTCCACTTT. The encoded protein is CSAHRGLSPLHF.